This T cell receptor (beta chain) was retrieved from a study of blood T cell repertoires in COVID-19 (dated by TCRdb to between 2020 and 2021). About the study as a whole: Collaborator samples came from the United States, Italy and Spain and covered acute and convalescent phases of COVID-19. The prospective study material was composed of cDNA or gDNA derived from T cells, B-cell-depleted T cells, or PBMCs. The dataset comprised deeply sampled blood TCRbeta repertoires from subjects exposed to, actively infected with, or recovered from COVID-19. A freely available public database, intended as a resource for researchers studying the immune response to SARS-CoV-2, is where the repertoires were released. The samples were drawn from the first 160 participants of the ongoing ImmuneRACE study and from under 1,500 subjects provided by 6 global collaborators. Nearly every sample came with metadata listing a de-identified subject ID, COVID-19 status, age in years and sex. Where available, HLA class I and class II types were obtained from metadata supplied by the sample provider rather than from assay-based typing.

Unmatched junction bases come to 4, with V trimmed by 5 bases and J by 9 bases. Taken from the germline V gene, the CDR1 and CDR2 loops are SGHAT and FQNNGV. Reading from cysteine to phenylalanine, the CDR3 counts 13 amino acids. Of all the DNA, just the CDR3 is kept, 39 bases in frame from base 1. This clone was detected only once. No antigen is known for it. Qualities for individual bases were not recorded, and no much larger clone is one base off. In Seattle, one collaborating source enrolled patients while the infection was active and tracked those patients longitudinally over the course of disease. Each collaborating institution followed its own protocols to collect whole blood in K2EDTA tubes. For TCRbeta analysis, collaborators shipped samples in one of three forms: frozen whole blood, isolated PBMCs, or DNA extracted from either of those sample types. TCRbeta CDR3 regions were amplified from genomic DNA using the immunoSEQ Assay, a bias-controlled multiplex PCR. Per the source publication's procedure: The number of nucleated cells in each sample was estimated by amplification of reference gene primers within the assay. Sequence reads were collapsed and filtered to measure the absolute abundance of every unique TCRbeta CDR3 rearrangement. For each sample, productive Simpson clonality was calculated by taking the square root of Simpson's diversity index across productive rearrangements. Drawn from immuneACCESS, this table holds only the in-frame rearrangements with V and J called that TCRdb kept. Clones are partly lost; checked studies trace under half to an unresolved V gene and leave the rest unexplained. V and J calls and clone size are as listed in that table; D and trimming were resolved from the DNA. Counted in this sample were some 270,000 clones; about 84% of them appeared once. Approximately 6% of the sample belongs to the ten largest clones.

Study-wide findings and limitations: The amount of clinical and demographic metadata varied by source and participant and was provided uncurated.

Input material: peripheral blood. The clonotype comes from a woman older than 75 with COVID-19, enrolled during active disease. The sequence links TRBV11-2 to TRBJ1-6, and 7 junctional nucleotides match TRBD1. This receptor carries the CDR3 CASSGTGVSPLHF. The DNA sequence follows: TGTGCCAGCAGCGGAACAGGGGTTTCACCCCTCCACTTT. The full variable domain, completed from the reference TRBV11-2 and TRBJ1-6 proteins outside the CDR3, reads EAGVAQSPRYKIIEKRQSVAFWCNPISGHATLYWYQQILGQGPKLLIQFQNNGVVDDSQLPKDRFSAERLKGVDSTLKIQPAKLEDSAVYLCASSGTGVSPLHFGNGTRLTVT.